The 9 T cell receptor beta chains reported below all come from one sample, sequenced in a study of Graves' ophthalmopathy and Graves' hyperthyroidism. Investigators amplified TCR beta CDR3 regions from RNA transcripts. The authors performed first-round RT-PCR with HTBI primers and then a second-round multiplex PCR. TCRdb re-called the multiplex PCR reads through MiXCR, storing one row per CDR3 protein. The profile shows 900,000 to 1,200,000 distinct CDR3 sequences, about two fifths of them singletons. Sequenced material: peripheral blood or thyroid tissue (not recorded which). Every receptor here comes from an adult man with Graves' hyperthyroidism.

This clonotype came up many times. This chain uses TRBV7-3 with TRBJ1-1; no reliable D call. V lost 4 bases and J 1 base, leaving 7 bases between the germline ends. Germline CDR1 SGHTA, CDR2 FQGTGA. This CDR3 has 13 amino acids. CDR3 nucleotide sequence: TGTGCCAGCAGCTCGACCTGGAACACTGAAGCTTTCTTT. This encodes CASSSTWNTEAFF.

The chain employs TRBV6-6 and TRBJ2-7; D is ambiguous. Deletions cut 4 bases from V and 7 bases from J, with 11 bases between. Germline V gene sequence: CDR1 MNHNY, CDR2 SVGAGI (reference sequence). This CDR3 has 12 residues. This CDR3 is CASSSNGWEQYF. The CDR3 DNA reads as TGTGCCAGCAGTTCCAACGGGTGGGAGCAGTACTTC.

There are many counts of this clonotype. The chain links TRBV20-1 to TRBJ2-7; D is uncertain. The CDR3 covers 12 residues. The germline CDR1 and CDR2 sequences are DFQATT and SNEGSKA (reference sequence). V was trimmed by 1 base and J by 1 base, leaving 5 bases between them. The CDR3 here is CSARGESYEQYF. CDR3 DNA: TGCAGTGCTAGAGGAGAGTCCTACGAGCAGTACTTC.

This clonotype showed up just a few times. The chain recombines TRBV12-3 or TRBV12-4 with TRBJ2-7; 9 nucleotides match TRBD2. With 1 base clipped from V and 3 bases from J, the junction kept 13 bases outside the gene matches. The CDR3 covers 18 residues. The CDR3 loop is CASSLVRFLEAGGYEQYF. CDR3 DNA: TGTGCCAGCAGTTTAGTCCGCTTTTTGGAAGCGGGAGGCTACGAGCAGTACTTC.

Worth noting for this clonotype: A read error may explain this, as a much larger clone is one base away. This chain links TRBV5-1 with TRBJ1-4; tentative D call: TRBD1 (5 bases). CDR3 length: 14 amino acids. Germline values: CDR1 SGHRS, CDR2 YFSETQ. CDR3 in amino acids: CASSLGTYGERLFF. CDR3 DNA sequence: TGCGCCAGCAGCTTGGGGACATATGGTGAAAGACTGTTTTTT.

This clonotype showed up just a few times. The chain joins TRBV27 to TRBJ2-2; perhaps TRBD2 as D (5 bases). The length of the CDR3 is 12 residues. The V end was cut by 3 bases, the J end by 8 bases, with 7 bases between. CDR1 is MNHEY and CDR2 is SMNVEV in the germline V gene (reference sequence). The CDR3 spells CASSFTRGELFF. In DNA, the CDR3 is TGTGCCAGCAGTTTTACTAGAGGGGAGCTGTTTTTT.

This clonotype came up many times. V and J are TRBV7-9 and TRBJ2-7; 8 nucleotides match TRBD1. Per the germline V gene, CDR1 is SEHNR and CDR2 is FQNEAQ (reference sequence). The ends lost 5 bases at V and 2 bases at J; junction bases unmatched: 5. The CDR3 is made up of 14 amino acids. The CDR3 loop reads CASSTGQGTYEQYF. The CDR3 DNA reads TGTGCCAGCAGCACCGGACAGGGTACCTACGAGCAGTACTTC.

This chain links TRBV7-6 with TRBJ2-5; TRBD2 matches at 8 bases. V gave up 5 bases and J gave up 9 bases; unmatched junction bases: 8. The CDR3 length is 13 residues. Germline CDR1 is SGHVS and CDR2 is FNYEAQ. CDR3 nucleotide sequence: TGTGCCAGCAGCATCGGGGGGGATCAGCCCCAGTACTTC. Residues: CASSIGGDQPQYF.

This clonotype was observed a handful of times. This chain links TRBV12-3 or TRBV12-4 with TRBJ1-6, with D uncertain. V lost 6 bases and J lost 13, with 19 bases in between. This CDR3 contains 14 residues. CDR3 residues: CASSRFFVEDPLHF. The CDR3 region has the DNA TGTGCCAGCAGCCGTTTTTTCGTCGAGGATCCCCTCCACTTT.